This T cell receptor (beta chain) originates from a study of CD8+CD57+ T cells in acquired aplastic anemia. An expansion of CD8+CD57+ cells by flow cytometry had been shown in patients chosen for sequencing. According to the study, genomic DNA was the template for TCR beta VDJ and CDR3 profiling. TCRdb redid the calling of the reads with MiXCR, one entry per CDR3 protein. This sample has 200,000 to 300,000 distinct CDR3 sequences, with approximately 86% found just once. This clonotype has only one observation. Trimming removed 4 bases at V and 15 bases at J, with 16 bases between. The CDR3 has 12 amino acids. Germline CDR1 reads SGDLS; CDR2 reads YYNGEE.

Material: sorted CD4+, CD8+, or CD8+CD57+ T cells (not recorded which) from PBMCs. This rearrangement joins TRBV9 to TRBJ2-2, with unresolved D. This TCR was sampled from a human donor with aplastic anemia. Here the CDR3 reads CASSSVSTEMFF. DNA for the CDR3: TGTGCCAGCAGCTCTGTCTCTACAGAGATGTTTTTT.